This passage covers 17 T cell receptor beta chains from one sample sequenced in a study of radiotherapy plus CTLA-4 blockade in lung cancer. Only in-frame clones appear in the TCRdb table, and some are missing; sequencing was by immunoSEQ multiplex PCR. The table has roughly 57,000 clones, approximately 84% seen once. Here the sequenced sample was peripheral blood, taken from a patient treated with radiotherapy plus ipilimumab. These receptors were taken from a human donor with non-small cell lung cancer whose response to radiotherapy plus ipilimumab could not be evaluated.

This clone appeared once. The chain carries TRBV4-1 and TRBJ2-5; D call uncertain. Deletions cut 1 base from V and 4 bases from J, with 4 bases between. The CDR3 has 12 residues. CDR1 MGHRA and CDR2 YSYEKL come from the germline V gene. The DNA of the CDR3 is TGCGCCAGCAGCCAAGTAGCAGAGACCCAGTACTTC. It is translated as CASSQVAETQYF.

The chain links TRBV10-3 to TRBJ1-3; no reliable D call. The CDR3 sequence is 14 residues long. Per germline, CDR1 ENHRY and CDR2 SYGVKD. Between the trimmed V and J ends, which lost 6 bases and 0 bases, there was a span of 9 bases. For the CDR3, the DNA is TGTGCCATCAGGGACTTGAGCTCTGGAAACACCATATATTTT. Encoded protein: CAIRDLSSGNTIYF.

This chain joins TRBV7-2 and TRBJ1-6, with D unresolved. Germline CDR1 SGHTA, CDR2 FQGNSA. Trimming pared 6 bases from V and 7 bases from J, leaving 10 bases between. The CDR3 runs 13 residues. CDR3 nucleotide sequence: TGTGCCAGCAGACTGGGGAGCAATTCACCCCTCCACTTT. Amino acid sequence: CASRLGSNSPLHF.

J is TRBJ2-1 and V is TRBV4-1; tentative D call: TRBD1 (6 bases). Germline-derived CDR1 and CDR2 are MGHRA and YSYEKL. The V end was cut by 3 bases, the J end by 8 bases, with 11 bases between. The CDR3 has 13 residues. CDR3 region: CASSQVGADEQFF. The CDR3, as DNA: TGCGCCAGCAGCCAGGTGGGGGCGGATGAGCAGTTCTTC.

The J gene is TRBJ2-1, the V gene TRBV4-3; D gene ambiguous. V was pared by 0 bases and J by 4 bases, with 4 bases between. CDR1 and CDR2 from the germline V gene are LGHNA and YSLEER. The CDR3 covers 13 residues. The CDR3 here is CASSQDSYNEQFF. For the CDR3, the DNA is TGCGCCAGCAGCCAAGATTCTTACAATGAGCAGTTCTTC.

The chain has TRBV5-6 and TRBJ1-4; D is unclear. The CDR3 loop spans 16 amino acids. V dropped 4 bases and J dropped 5 bases, with 18 bases sitting between them. The germline V gene encodes CDR1 SGHDT and CDR2 YYEEEE. The CDR3 region has the DNA TGTGCCAGCAGCCGAATTGGTGGCAACCAGAATGAAAAACTGTTTTTT. This encodes CASSRIGGNQNEKLFF.

The gene calls are TRBV7-2 and TRBJ2-3; 8 bases line up with TRBD2. The CDR3 is 15 residues long. CDR1 and CDR2 from the germline V gene are SGHTA and FQGNSA. With V trimmed by 4 bases and J by 1 base, 4 bases remained unmatched. CDR3 sequence (DNA): TGTGCCAGCAGCTCTACACTAGCGGGCACAGATACGCAGTATTTT. As protein: CASSSTLAGTDTQYF.

The gene calls are TRBV7-2 and TRBJ2-1, with 10 bases matching TRBD2. The CDR3 loop spans 15 amino acids. From germline, CDR1 is SGHTA and CDR2 FQGNSA. J gave up 4 bases and V 5 bases, and 5 bases lay outside the gene matches. CDR3 DNA: TGTGCCAGCAGCGTTACTAGCGGGGTATACAATGAGCAGTTCTTC. Protein product: CASSVTSGVYNEQFF.

CDR3 nucleotides: TGTGCCAGCAGTTTATCCGGCGAGGGCTACGAGCAGTACTTC. Translation gives CASSLSGEGYEQYF. This chain links TRBV28 with TRBJ2-5, with a possible D match to TRBD2 (5 bases). Gene TRBJ2-7 matches the end of the DNA better, so the J call may be wrong. Germline values: CDR1 MDHEN, CDR2 SYDVKM. CDR3 length: 14 amino acids.

The V call is TRBV5-8, the J call TRBJ1-5; 12 bases are shared with TRBD1. V lost 3 bases, J lost 3 bases, and 1 base stayed unmatched. CDR1 SGHTS and CDR2 YDEGEE come from the germline V gene. This CDR3 comprises 15 residues. The CDR3 loop is CASSWGQGANQPQHF. In DNA, the CDR3 is TGTGCCAGCAGCTGGGGACAGGGGGCCAATCAGCCCCAGCATTTT.

The chain has TRBV7-2 and TRBJ2-7; TRBD2 might be the D (5 bases). Germline CDR1 SGHTA, CDR2 FQGNSA. The V end was cut by 6 bases, the J end by 2 bases, with 14 bases between. This CDR3 comprises 14 residues. The CDR3 reads CASSSGLSPYEQYF. The CDR3 bases are TGTGCCAGCAGTTCCGGACTCTCCCCCTACGAGCAGTACTTC.

The rearrangement joins TRBV5-6 to TRBJ1-4, with D tentatively TRBD1 (5 bases). V lost 4 bases to trimming and J lost 8 bases, with 18 bases between them. This CDR3 has 15 amino acids. Looked up from germline, CDR1 is SGHDT and CDR2 is YYEEEE. The CDR3 nucleotides read TGTGCCAGCAGCCTGGCTCGGGGGTTGGGGGAAAAACTGTTTTTT. Protein: CASSLARGLGEKLFF. Full variable domain (remainder filled in from reference TRBV5-6 and TRBJ1-4): DAGVTQSPTHLIKTRGQQVTLRCSPKSGHDTVSWYQQALGQGPQFIFQYYEEEERQRGNFPDRFSGHQFPNYSSELNVNALLLGDSALYLCASSLARGLGEKLFFGSGTQLSVL.

This chain uses TRBV4-3 with TRBJ2-1, with 8 bases identical to TRBD2. The CDR3 has 16 amino acids. The J segment lost 6 bases and the V segment lost 0 bases, leaving 7 bases of the junction unmatched. Germline loops: CDR1 LGHNA, CDR2 YSLEER. The CDR3 region has the DNA TGCGCCAGCAGCCAAGAGGACTCCGCGGGAGGCAATGAGCAGTTCTTC. Its translation: CASSQEDSAGGNEQFF.

V usage is TRBV7-9 and J usage is TRBJ1-6, with D tentatively TRBD1 (6 bases). The V gene lost 5 bases and the J gene lost 4 bases, with 15 bases spanning the gap. Germline V gives CDR1 SEHNR, CDR2 FQNEAQ (reference sequence). The length of the CDR3 is 16 residues. CDR3 bases: TGTGCCAGCAGCCCTGCCAGGGGCTTATATAATTCACCCCTCCACTTT. Translating it yields CASSPARGLYNSPLHF.

The gene calls are TRBV4-3 and TRBJ2-7, with a tentative D call TRBD2 (5 bases). Germline loops: CDR1 LGHNA, CDR2 YSLEER. This CDR3 has 17 residues. V was cut by 3 bases and J by 2 bases, with 20 bases left in between. CDR3 loop: CASSHYILRDKTYEQYF. The CDR3 DNA follows: TGCGCCAGCAGCCACTACATCCTTCGGGATAAGACCTACGAGCAGTACTTC.

CDR3 sequence reads: CASSESTTNEKLFF. For the CDR3, the DNA is TGTGCCAGCAGTGAGTCGACAACTAATGAAAAACTGTTTTTT. The chain recombines TRBV28 with TRBJ1-4; D is unclear. The CDR3 covers 14 residues. The germline V and J ends were trimmed by 5 bases and 0 bases, with 7 bases remaining between them. The germline V gene encodes CDR1 MDHEN and CDR2 SYDVKM.

The chain combines TRBV5-4 with TRBJ2-3; TRBD1 agrees at 8 bases. The CDR3 contains 17 residues. V shed 2 bases and J 0 bases; nucleotides not matched to a gene: 8. The germline CDR1 and CDR2 sequences are SGHNT and YYREEE (reference sequence). CDR3 in amino acids: CASSLGQGPLSTDTQYF. In nucleotides, the CDR3 is TGTGCCAGCAGCTTAGGACAGGGACCCTTAAGCACAGATACGCAGTATTTT.